This T cell receptor beta chain came from a study of blood T cells in healthy people across ages (dated by TCRdb to 2015 to 2017). In the study overall: In model experiments, template switching captured about one uniquely barcoded TCR beta cDNA molecule for every two T cells. Age-related changes in TCR beta repertoire diversity were measured in the study by deep sequencing normalized with unique cDNA molecular identifiers. Donors were grouped into four age groups: young (average 16 years), middle-aged (about 38), aged (approximately 58) and long-lived (just over 80). To avoid experimental bias, donors of different ages were distributed randomly across sequencing lanes. The study analyzed two additional independent replicas of 1 million unique cDNA reads from the same blood draw for two donors, one aged 18 to 29 and one aged 80 or older.

The roughly 39 donors, aged about 6 to 100 years, were systemically healthy Caucasian individuals from Russia. Approximately 11 milliliters of peripheral blood were drawn from each donor into EDTA-treated Vacutainer tubes. PBMCs were isolated by Ficoll-Paque density-gradient centrifugation, with at least 7 million obtained per sample. Total RNA, at least 5 micrograms per sample, was extracted from PBMCs with Trizol reagent. Naive CD45RAhigh/CD27high T cell percentages were measured by flow cytometry on a PBMC aliquot from every donor. Library generation was performed with 5' RACE. TCRdb shows the sequencer as Illumina HiSeq 2500. A second about 6 to 11 cycle PCR used a sample-barcoded 5' primer and a J-beta primer mix. A template-switch 5' adaptor carrying 12 random nucleotides introduced a unique molecular identifier onto each TCR beta cDNA molecule. Each sample yielded at least 2.5 million CDR3-containing paired-end reads. First-strand cDNA was synthesized from all RNA with the Mint cDNA synthesis kit, primed by a TRBC-specific oligonucleotide. Following uracil-DNA glycosylase treatment, a first 18-cycle PCR with universal primers M1SS and BC2_uni_R was performed on all cDNA. As for the authors' bioinformatics: Normalization of each sample was performed by random selection of 1 million high-quality reads, each carrying a distinct molecular identifier. Reads with shared molecular identifiers were discarded instead of being binned into consensus sequences. MiTCR, with a Q25 quality threshold and the strictest error-elimination algorithm, was used for CDR3 identification, clonotype clustering and error correction. A nonparametric unseen species model using Euler transformation provided a lower-bound estimate of total TCR beta diversity. TCRdb trimmed the raw reads at Q25, called clones with MiXCR and kept productive beta chains. Here each entry gathers all rows of one CDR3 protein and keeps the most common genes and DNA. The authors' filters were not applied to this entry. The sample contains approximately 810,000 distinct CDR3 sequences, under 40% of them found a single time. Clones ranked in the top ten supply 10% to 15% of the sample.

Here is what the overall study found, with its caveats: Because the CMV infection status of the donors was unknown, age-related changes in expanded clonotypes may potentially have been confounded. Estimates of total diversity based on one million sequenced T cells were regarded as lower bounds and as underestimates. Observed TCR beta diversity per million T cells fell roughly linearly with age, and a significant reduction was already apparent by age roughly 40. Compared with the aged group, the long-lived group had more naive CD4+ T cells, fewer expanded clones and increased TCR diversity, a pattern suggesting age selection. Conclusive comparison of naive and antigen-experienced compartments was prevented by the profiling of bulk unsorted PBMCs. There was a strong correlation between observed TCR beta diversity and the percentage of naive T cells measured by flow cytometry.

Compared with germline, V lacks 2 bases and J lacks 7 bases; bases without a gene match: 15. CDR1 and CDR2 are drawn from the germline V gene: MNHEY, SVGEGT. The CDR3 holds 17 amino acids from the cysteine to the phenylalanine. Of all the DNA, just the CDR3 is kept, 51 bases in frame from base 1. This clonotype was detected only once. It lacks a known antigen. Within one base of it there is no much larger clone, and no base qualities were kept. Resting on one read, the evidence is weak. This sequence was found in a young man in good health. The sequencing input was blood. The sequence is built from TRBV6-2 or TRBV6-3 and TRBJ1-2, and TRBD1 aligns with 8 junction nucleotides. The CDR3: CASSYGTGTIREFGYTF. At the DNA level, the sequence is TGTGCCAGCAGTTACGGGACAGGTACTATTCGTGAATTTGGCTACACCTTC.